This passage covers 25 T cell receptor beta chains from one sample sequenced in a study of T cell repertoires in cytomegalovirus infection. From the reads, TCRdb called clonotypes with MiXCR, one entry per CDR3 protein. Found here are 150,000 to 180,000 distinct CDR3 sequences, about a quarter of them singletons; the top ten hold approximately 11%. The sequenced material came from PBMCs. Receptors originate from a human donor in good health (CMV status not recorded). Some clones in this sample may be carry-over from other donors' samples.

Many counts were recorded for this clonotype. This rearrangement joins TRBV7-2 to TRBJ2-1, with 8 bases identical to TRBD2. Germline lookup yields CDR1 SGHTA and CDR2 FQGNSA. This CDR3 region has 15 residues. Trimming took 5 bases from V and 0 from J; bases not matched to a gene: 3. The CDR3 here is CASSREGSSYNEQFF. DNA of the CDR3: TGTGCCAGCAGCCGGGAGGGGAGCTCCTACAATGAGCAGTTCTTC.

There are a few counts of this clonotype. V gene TRBV12-3 or TRBV12-4 combines with J gene TRBJ2-5; no clear D. V was trimmed by 2 bases and J by 3 bases, leaving 10 bases between them. The CDR3 extends over 14 amino acids. The CDR3 reads CASSLFDNEETQYF. CDR3 coding DNA: TGTGCCAGCAGTTTATTCGACAACGAAGAGACCCAGTACTTC.

The rearrangement uses TRBV2 and TRBJ2-1; D not resolved. V lost 2 bases to trimming and J lost 4 bases, with 9 bases between them. CDR1 SNHLY and CDR2 FYNNEI come from the germline V gene. This CDR3 has 14 residues. The CDR3 sequence is CASSELPLYNEQFF. The CDR3, as DNA: TGTGCCAGCAGTGAACTACCCCTGTACAATGAGCAGTTCTTC.

This clonotype came up many times. V gene TRBV13 combines with J gene TRBJ1-5; D may be TRBD1 (5 bases). The CDR3 loop spans 14 amino acids. V was shortened by 5 bases and J by 0 bases, with 8 bases between the two germline ends. Germline CDR1 and CDR2: PRHDT and FYEKMQ (reference sequence). CDR3 bases: TGTGCCAGCAGCATTACAGGTAGCAATCAGCCCCAGCATTTT. Amino acid sequence: CASSITGSNQPQHF.

This sequence joins TRBV28 and TRBJ2-5; D may match TRBD1 or TRBD2 (5 bases each). Trimming left V 10 bases short and J 1 base short, with 16 bases between. This CDR3 is 14 amino acids long. CDR1 MDHEN and CDR2 SYDVKM come from the germline V gene. CDR3 loop: CATLDPGRQETQYF. In nucleotides, the CDR3 is TGTGCCACCCTAGATCCGGGACGCCAAGAGACCCAGTACTTC. Variable domain in full (rest from reference TRBV28 and TRBJ2-5): DVKVTQSSRYLVKRTGEKVFLECVQDMDHENMFWYRQDPGLGLRLIYFSYDVKMKEKGDIPEGYSVSREKKERFSLILESASTNQTSMYLCATLDPGRQETQYFGPGTRLLVL.

This chain uses TRBV19 with TRBJ2-1; the D gene is possibly TRBD1 (6 bases). V was pared by 10 bases and J by 12 bases, with 13 bases between. The CDR3 spans 10 residues. Germline V gene data show CDR1 as LNHDA and CDR2 as SQIVND (reference sequence). In nucleotides, the CDR3 is TGTGCCACCTCGGACAGCGGGCAGTTCTTC. It codes for CATSDSGQFF. The variable domain in full, with the rest retrieved from reference TRBV19 and TRBJ2-1, is DGGITQSPKYLFRKEGQNVTLSCEQNLNHDAMYWYRQDPGQGLRLIYYSQIVNDFQKGDIAEGYSVSREKKESFPLTVTSAQKNPTAFYLCATSDSGQFFGPGTRLTVL.

This clonotype was detected only a few times. J is TRBJ1-5 and V is TRBV15; D possibly corresponds to TRBD1 (6 bases). This CDR3 contains 13 residues. V gave up 5 bases and J gave up 3 bases, with 8 bases separating them. CDR1 LNHNV and CDR2 YYDKDF come from the germline V gene (reference sequence). The CDR3 nucleotides are TGTGCCACCAGCTGGACAGTCAATCAGCCCCAGCATTTT. It codes for CATSWTVNQPQHF.

The gene calls are TRBV2 and TRBJ1-6; 8 bases are shared with TRBD1. V shed 5 bases and J 7 bases; nucleotides not matched to a gene: 7. Per germline, CDR1 SNHLY and CDR2 FYNNEI. This CDR3 comprises 15 residues. CDR3 DNA sequence: TGTGCCAGCAGTTTTGGACAGGGCGGGAATTCACCCCTCCACTTT. Protein sequence: CASSFGQGGNSPLHF. The entire variable domain, with the rest obtained from reference TRBV2 and TRBJ1-6, is as follows: EPEVTQTPSHQVTQMGQEVILRCVPISNHLYFYWYRQILGQKVEFLVSFYNNEISEKSEIFDDQFSVERPDGSNFTLKIRSTKLEDSAMYFCASSFGQGGNSPLHFGNGTRLTVT.

This clonotype occurred a few times. This chain joins TRBV5-5 and TRBJ2-7; the D gene is possibly TRBD1 (5 bases). The CDR3 contains 13 residues. CDR1 is SGHKS, CDR2 YYEKEE, per germline (reference sequence). With 2 bases removed from V and 2 bases from J, the gap between germline ends came to 8 bases. DNA for the CDR3: TGTGCCAGCAGCTTCGACAGTACCTACGAGCAGTACTTC. Translating it yields CASSFDSTYEQYF.

This clonotype was found many times. The rearrangement links TRBV28 to TRBJ1-5; D is uncertain. Germline V lookup: CDR1 MDHEN, CDR2 SYDVKM. Between the trimmed V and J ends, which lost 7 bases and 6 bases, there was a span of 16 bases. The CDR3 sequence is 14 residues long. CDR3 sequence: CASTSPADRQPQHF. The CDR3 DNA is TGTGCCAGCACAAGTCCCGCGGATCGTCAGCCCCAGCATTTT.

The chain is built from TRBV28 and TRBJ1-5, with unresolved D. The CDR3 runs 17 residues. Germline V CDR1 and CDR2: MDHEN, SYDVKM. The ends were cut back, 3 bases at V and 7 bases at J, with 22 bases in the middle. For the CDR3, the DNA is TGTGCCAGCAGTTTGGACCCCGAAATCCCCAATAAACAGCCCCAGCATTTT. It specifies CASSLDPEIPNKQPQHF.

This clonotype was recorded a few times. The genes are TRBV7-3 and TRBJ2-2, with no clear D. This CDR3 spans 13 amino acids. Trimming removed 5 bases at V and 5 bases at J, with 9 bases between. Germline V gene sequence: CDR1 SGHTA, CDR2 FQGTGA. CDR3 region: CASSPRATGELFF. The CDR3 nucleotides read TGTGCCAGCAGCCCTCGGGCAACCGGGGAGCTGTTTTTT.

The chain recombines TRBV6-6 with TRBJ2-5; 7 positions match TRBD1. Germline V gene lookup returns CDR1 MNHNY and CDR2 SVGAGI (reference sequence). The V gene end was trimmed by 6 bases and the J gene end by 6 bases; junction bases not matched to a gene: 16. The CDR3 sequence is 16 residues long. The CDR3 loop is CASSPGLTGRVQTQYF. CDR3 coding DNA: TGTGCCAGCAGCCCTGGGTTGACAGGGCGGGTTCAGACCCAGTACTTC.

The chain joins TRBV4-1 to TRBJ2-1; 11 bases are shared with TRBD2. The CDR3 runs 16 residues. Germline loops: CDR1 MGHRA, CDR2 YSYEKL. V gave up 1 base and J gave up 2 bases; unmatched junction bases: 1. The CDR3 coding sequence is TGCGCCAGCAGCCAAGGACTAGCGGGACCCTACAATGAGCAGTTCTTC. It translates to CASSQGLAGPYNEQFF.

There are many counts of this clonotype. The J gene is TRBJ1-1, the V gene TRBV7-2, with unresolved D. The germline CDR1 and CDR2 sequences are SGHTA and FQGNSA. V was clipped by 5 bases and J by 1 base, with 8 bases between them. The CDR3 runs to 13 residues. The CDR3 loop is CASSRDGNTEAFF. In DNA, the CDR3 is TGTGCCAGCAGCAGAGACGGGAACACTGAAGCTTTCTTT.

This clonotype has just a few counts. V gene TRBV6-6 combines with J gene TRBJ1-5, with a weak D call TRBD1 (5 bases). The V end was cut by 0 bases, the J end by 1 base, with 7 bases between. This CDR3 is built from 15 residues. Germline lookup yields CDR1 MNHNY and CDR2 SVGAGI (reference sequence). CDR3: CASSYSRQSNQPQHF. In DNA form, the CDR3 reads TGTGCCAGCAGTTACTCCAGACAGAGCAATCAGCCCCAGCATTTT.

The rearrangement links TRBV7-2 to TRBJ2-1; D remains unclear. The CDR3 spans 12 residues. Trimming removed 0 bases at V and 3 bases at J, with 0 bases between. Germline loops: CDR1 SGHTA, CDR2 FQGNSA. For the CDR3, the DNA is TGTGCCAGCAGCTTAGCCTACAATGAGCAGTTCTTC. Protein product: CASSLAYNEQFF.

A few counts support this clonotype. The chain has TRBV28 and TRBJ2-3; the D gene is possibly TRBD1 (5 bases). Trimming cost V 5 bases and J 4 bases, with 13 bases left between them. The germline CDR1 and CDR2 sequences are MDHEN and SYDVKM. The CDR3 totals 14 residues. CDR3 region: CASSQGAFSDTQYF. The CDR3, as DNA: TGTGCCAGCAGTCAAGGGGCCTTTTCAGATACGCAGTATTTT.

The chain recombines TRBV5-1 with TRBJ2-1; 8 nucleotides match TRBD2. The ends lost 7 bases at V and 6 bases at J; junction bases unmatched: 12. Looked up from germline, CDR1 is SGHRS and CDR2 is YFSETQ. The CDR3 is 15 amino acids. CDR3 nucleotides: TGCGCCAGCCGGTCAGGGCTAGCGGGTTTCAATGAGCAGTTCTTC. This translates into CASRSGLAGFNEQFF.

The rearrangement joins TRBV12-3 or TRBV12-4 to TRBJ1-3; no reliable D call. Deletions cut 8 bases from V and 0 bases from J, with 5 bases between. The CDR3 has 12 amino acids. CDR3 in DNA: TGTGCCAGCTTCTTCTCTGGAAACACCATATATTTT. Translating it yields CASFFSGNTIYF.

The rearrangement uses TRBV7-2 and TRBJ1-6; TRBD1 aligns across 8 bases. V lost 1 base to trimming and J lost 7 bases; unmatched junction nucleotides: 6. This CDR3 comprises 16 residues. Looked up from germline, CDR1 is SGHTA and CDR2 is FQGNSA. This chain's CDR3 is CASSLEQGVGNSPLHF. The CDR3 DNA is TGTGCCAGCAGCTTAGAACAGGGGGTTGGGAATTCACCCCTCCACTTT.

V gene TRBV6-5 combines with J gene TRBJ2-7, with D perhaps matching TRBD2 (7 bases). The CDR3 has 15 residues. The V and J ends lost 0 bases and 2 bases respectively, with 11 bases between them. Germline V gives CDR1 MNHEY, CDR2 SVGAGI. CDR3 DNA: TGTGCCAGCAGTTACTCGGGGGGGGCGCCCTACGAGCAGTACTTC. Translated, it gives CASSYSGGAPYEQYF.

There are a few counts of this clonotype. The chain combines TRBV7-9 with TRBJ2-3, with TRBD1 as a possible D gene (5 bases). Trimming shortened V by 2 bases and J by 0 bases, and 12 bases separated the two germline ends. This CDR3 region has 16 residues. Looked up from germline, CDR1 is SEHNR and CDR2 is FQNEAQ (reference sequence). The CDR3 here is CASSLRGSPSTDTQYF. DNA for the CDR3: TGTGCCAGCAGCTTAAGGGGTAGCCCTAGCACAGATACGCAGTATTTT.

This clonotype has ten or more counts. This rearrangement joins TRBV7-2 to TRBJ2-5; TRBD2 aligns across 7 bases. V lost 7 bases and J lost 2; bases outside the gene matches: 4. This CDR3 has 13 residues. The germline CDR1 and CDR2 sequences are SGHTA and FQGNSA. CDR3 sequence: CASIQRGQETQYF. CDR3 DNA sequence: TGTGCCAGCATCCAGCGGGGACAAGAGACCCAGTACTTC.

This clonotype was detected only a few times. The DNA of the CDR3 is TGCAGTGCTATCGGGACTAGCGGGGCCTACAATGAGCAGTTCTTC. This gives the protein CSAIGTSGAYNEQFF. The chain uses TRBV20-1 and TRBJ2-1, with TRBD2 identical over 13 bases. This CDR3 has 15 amino acids. CDR1 and CDR2 from the germline V gene are DFQATT and SNEGSKA (reference sequence). The V gene end was trimmed by 4 bases and the J gene end by 2 bases; junction bases not matched to a gene: 2.